The rows below give T cell receptor beta chains drawn from one sample of a study of cytomegalovirus exposure and HLA in healthy donors. The assay was immunoSEQ multiplex PCR, and TCRdb's table has in-frame clones only and misses some. This sample has fewer than 200,000 clones; more than 65% occur once, and the top ten carry approximately 0.47%. Sequenced: PBMCs. The source of these receptors is a woman aged 45-65 years in good health and CMV-seronegative. CDR3s leave out the opening cysteine and the closing phenylalanine or tryptophan.

v_call cdr3_aa
TRBV18 ASSPGQGASGELF
TRBV13 ASSWQTLAGGPLEQY
TRBV5-6 ASSSLAGPTDTQY
TRBV18 ASSTRGTGKNIQY
TRBV6-5 ASTKTGGSMIVF
TRBV15 ATSPTSGDTDTQY
TRBV9 ASSVAQRGGADTQY
TRBV30 AWSVNWGLQH
TRBV5-1 ASSAGDRIYEQY
TRBV5-8 ASREPGTGTRGGYT
TRBV28 ASSFGGGEGYT
TRBV5-1 ASSPQQVLRETQY
TRBV7-9 ASSPGEYSSYEQY
TRBV7-8 ASSFRSGGAGITDTQY
TRBV7-2 ASSPTSGRYEQY
TRBV14 ASSQADRGYGYT
TRBV7-9 ASSLGTAGVEKLF
TRBV30 AWSHGGAYEQF
TRBV7-9 ASILSGKNEQF
TRBV7-2 ASSLGRTGRYT
TRBV7-9 ASSLGTSGNNEQF
TRBV25-1 ASSESTSGRARADTQY